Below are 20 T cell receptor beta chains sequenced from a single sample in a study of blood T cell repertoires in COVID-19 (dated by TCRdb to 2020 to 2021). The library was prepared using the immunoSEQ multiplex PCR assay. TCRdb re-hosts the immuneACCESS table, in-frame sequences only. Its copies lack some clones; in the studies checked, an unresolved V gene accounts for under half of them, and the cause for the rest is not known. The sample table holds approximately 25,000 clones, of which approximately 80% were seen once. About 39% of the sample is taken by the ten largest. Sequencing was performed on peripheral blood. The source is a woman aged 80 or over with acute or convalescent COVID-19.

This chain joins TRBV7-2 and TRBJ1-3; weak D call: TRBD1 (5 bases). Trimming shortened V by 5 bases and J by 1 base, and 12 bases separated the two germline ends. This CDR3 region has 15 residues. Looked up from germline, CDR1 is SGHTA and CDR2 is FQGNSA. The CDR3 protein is CASSDRDYSGNTIYF. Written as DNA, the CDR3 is TGTGCCAGCAGCGACCGGGACTATTCTGGAAACACCATATATTTT.

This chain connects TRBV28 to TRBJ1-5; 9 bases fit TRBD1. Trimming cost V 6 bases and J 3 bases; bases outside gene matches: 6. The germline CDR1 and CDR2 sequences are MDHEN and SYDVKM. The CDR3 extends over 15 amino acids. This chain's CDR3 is CASRPGQGLNQPQHF. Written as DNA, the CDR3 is TGTGCCAGCAGGCCGGGACAGGGACTCAATCAGCCCCAGCATTTT.

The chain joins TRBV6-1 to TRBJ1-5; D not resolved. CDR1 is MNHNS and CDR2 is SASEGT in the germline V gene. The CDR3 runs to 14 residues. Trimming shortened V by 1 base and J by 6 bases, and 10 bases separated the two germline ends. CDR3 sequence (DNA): TGTGCCAGCAGTGAAGGGGCGTCTACTCAGCCCCAGCATTTT. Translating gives CASSEGASTQPQHF.

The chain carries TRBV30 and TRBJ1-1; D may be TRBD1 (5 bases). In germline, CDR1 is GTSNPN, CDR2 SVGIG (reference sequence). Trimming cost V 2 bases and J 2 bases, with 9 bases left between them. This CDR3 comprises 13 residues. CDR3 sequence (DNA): TGTGCCTGGAGTCGGGGGGGAAACACTGAAGCTTTCTTT. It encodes CAWSRGGNTEAFF.

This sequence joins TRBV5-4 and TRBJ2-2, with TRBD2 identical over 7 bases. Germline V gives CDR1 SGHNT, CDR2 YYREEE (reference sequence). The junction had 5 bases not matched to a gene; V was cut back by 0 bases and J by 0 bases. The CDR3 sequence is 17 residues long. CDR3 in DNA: TGTGCCAGCAGCTTGGCTGGCGGGAGAGCGAACACCGGGGAGCTGTTTTTT. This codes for CASSLAGGRANTGELFF.

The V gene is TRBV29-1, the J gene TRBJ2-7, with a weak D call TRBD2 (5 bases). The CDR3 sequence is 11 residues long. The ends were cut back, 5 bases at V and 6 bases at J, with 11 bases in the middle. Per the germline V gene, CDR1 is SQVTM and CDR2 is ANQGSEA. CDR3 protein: CSVREPGEQYF. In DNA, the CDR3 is TGCAGCGTTAGGGAGCCGGGCGAGCAGTACTTC.

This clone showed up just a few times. The CDR3 bases are TGTGCCAGCAGCCCCGGACAGACCTCCTACAATGAGCAGTTCTTC. Its protein is CASSPGQTSYNEQFF. The chain combines TRBV9 with TRBJ2-1; perhaps TRBD1 as D (6 bases). Germline values: CDR1 SGDLS, CDR2 YYNGEE. The CDR3 runs 15 residues. The V end was cut by 4 bases, the J end by 0 bases, with 11 bases between. Based on the CDR3 plus reference TRBV9 and TRBJ2-1, the full variable domain is DSGVTQTPKHLITATGQRVTLRCSPRSGDLSVYWYQQSLDQGLQFLIQYYNGEERAKGNILERFSAQQFPDLHSELNLSSLELGDSALYFCASSPGQTSYNEQFFGPGTRLTVL.

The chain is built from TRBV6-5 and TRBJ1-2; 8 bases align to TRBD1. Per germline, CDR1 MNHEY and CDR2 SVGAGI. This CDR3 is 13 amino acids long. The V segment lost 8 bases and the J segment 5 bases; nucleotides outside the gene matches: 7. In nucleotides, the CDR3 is TGTGCCAGCCTCCAGGACAGGGCTTATGGCTACACCTTC. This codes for CASLQDRAYGYTF.

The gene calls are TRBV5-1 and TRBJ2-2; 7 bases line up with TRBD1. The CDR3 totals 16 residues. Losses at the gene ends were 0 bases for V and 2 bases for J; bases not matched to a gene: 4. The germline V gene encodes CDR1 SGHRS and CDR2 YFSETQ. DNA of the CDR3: TGCGCCAGCAGCTTGGAGCCAGGGGGTAACACCGGGGAGCTGTTTTTT. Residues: CASSLEPGGNTGELFF.

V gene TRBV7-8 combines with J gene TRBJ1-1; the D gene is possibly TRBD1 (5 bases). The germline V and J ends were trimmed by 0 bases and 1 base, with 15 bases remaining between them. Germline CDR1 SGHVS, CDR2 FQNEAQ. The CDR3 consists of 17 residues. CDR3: CASSLALGGVANTEAFF. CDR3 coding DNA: TGTGCCAGCAGCTTAGCCCTTGGGGGGGTGGCGAACACTGAAGCTTTCTTT.

DNA for the CDR3: TGTGCCAGCAGCGCCAAGAGAGCGAACACCATATATTTT. It translates to CASSAKRANTIYF. The J gene is TRBJ1-3, the V gene TRBV9; D remains unclear. V lost 3 bases and J lost 7, with 11 bases in between. The V gene's germline CDR1 is SGDLS and CDR2 YYNGEE. The CDR3 spans 13 residues.

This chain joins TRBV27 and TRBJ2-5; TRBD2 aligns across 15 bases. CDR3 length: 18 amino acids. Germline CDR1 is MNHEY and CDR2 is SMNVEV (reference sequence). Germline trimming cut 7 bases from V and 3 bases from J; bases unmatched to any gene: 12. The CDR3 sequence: CASMGQKGLAGGEETQYF. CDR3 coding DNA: TGTGCCAGCATGGGGCAAAAAGGACTAGCGGGGGGGGAAGAGACCCAGTACTTC.

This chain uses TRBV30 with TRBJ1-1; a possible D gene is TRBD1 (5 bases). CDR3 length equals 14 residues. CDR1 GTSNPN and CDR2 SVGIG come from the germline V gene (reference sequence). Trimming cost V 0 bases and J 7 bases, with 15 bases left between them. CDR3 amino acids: CAWSVSRRGLEAFF. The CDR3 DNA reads TGTGCCTGGAGTGTATCGAGGAGGGGCCTTGAAGCTTTCTTT.

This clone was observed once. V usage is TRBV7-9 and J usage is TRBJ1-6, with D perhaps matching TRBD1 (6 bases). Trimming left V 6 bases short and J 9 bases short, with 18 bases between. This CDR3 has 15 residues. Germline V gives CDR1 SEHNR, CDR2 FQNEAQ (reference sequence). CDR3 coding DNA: TGTGCCAGCAGTAACCACCCGGGGGGCCGTTCACCCCTCCACTTT. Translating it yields CASSNHPGGRSPLHF. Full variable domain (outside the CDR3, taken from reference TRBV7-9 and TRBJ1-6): DTGVSQNPRHKITKRGQNVTFRCDPISEHNRLYWYRQTLGQGPEFLTYFQNEAQLEKSRLLSDRFSAERPKGSFSTLEIQRTEQGDSAMYLCASSNHPGGRSPLHFGNGTRLTVT.

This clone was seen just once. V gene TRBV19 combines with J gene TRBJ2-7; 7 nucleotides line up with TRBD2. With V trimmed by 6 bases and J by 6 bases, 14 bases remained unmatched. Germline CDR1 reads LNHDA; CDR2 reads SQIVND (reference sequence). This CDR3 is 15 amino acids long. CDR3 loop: CASRNRGVGAFEQYF. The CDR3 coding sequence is TGTGCCAGTAGAAATCGGGGGGTCGGCGCATTCGAGCAGTACTTC. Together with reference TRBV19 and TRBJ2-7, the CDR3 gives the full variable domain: DGGITQSPKYLFRKEGQNVTLSCEQNLNHDAMYWYRQDPGQGLRLIYYSQIVNDFQKGDIAEGYSVSREKKESFPLTVTSAQKNPTAFYLCASRNRGVGAFEQYFGPGTRLTVT.

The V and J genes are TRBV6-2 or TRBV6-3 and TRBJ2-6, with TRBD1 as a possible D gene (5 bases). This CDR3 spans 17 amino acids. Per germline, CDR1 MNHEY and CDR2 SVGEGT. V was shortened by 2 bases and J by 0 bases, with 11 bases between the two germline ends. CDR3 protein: CASSYGMGPSGANVLTF. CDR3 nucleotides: TGTGCCAGCAGTTACGGGATGGGGCCCTCTGGGGCCAACGTCCTGACTTTC.

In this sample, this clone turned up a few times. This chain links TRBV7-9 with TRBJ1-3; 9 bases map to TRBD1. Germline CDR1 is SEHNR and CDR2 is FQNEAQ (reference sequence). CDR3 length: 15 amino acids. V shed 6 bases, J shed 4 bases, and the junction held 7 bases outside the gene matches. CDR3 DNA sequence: TGTGCCAGCAGTCCTACAGGGGGCTCGGGAAACACCATATATTTT. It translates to CASSPTGGSGNTIYF.

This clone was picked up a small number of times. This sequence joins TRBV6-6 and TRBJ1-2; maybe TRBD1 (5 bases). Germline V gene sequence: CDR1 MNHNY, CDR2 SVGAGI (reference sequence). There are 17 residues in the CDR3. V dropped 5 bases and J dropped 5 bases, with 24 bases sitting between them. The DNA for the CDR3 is TGTGCCAGCAGTCCCCCGGAGAGGGGTGGGGGGTGGTATGGCTACACCTTC. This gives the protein CASSPPERGGGWYGYTF.

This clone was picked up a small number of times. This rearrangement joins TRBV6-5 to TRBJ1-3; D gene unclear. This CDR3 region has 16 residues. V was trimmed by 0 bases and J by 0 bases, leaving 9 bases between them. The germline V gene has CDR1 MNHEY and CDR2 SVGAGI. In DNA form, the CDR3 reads TGTGCCAGCAGTTACTCGCGTCTGAACTCTGGAAACACCATATATTTT. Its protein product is CASSYSRLNSGNTIYF.

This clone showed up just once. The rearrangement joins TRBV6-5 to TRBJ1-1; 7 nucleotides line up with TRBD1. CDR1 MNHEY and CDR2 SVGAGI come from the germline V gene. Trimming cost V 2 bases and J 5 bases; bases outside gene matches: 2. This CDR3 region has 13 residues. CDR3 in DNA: TGTGCCAGCAGTTACCTACAGGGGACTGAAGCTTTCTTT. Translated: CASSYLQGTEAFF.